This T cell receptor (beta chain) is from a study of T cells in Graves' hyperthyroidism and ophthalmopathy. Study results and limitations: Ophthalmopathy was predicted by the model a median of approximately 6 months ahead of onset.

Remarks on this clonotype: Its cognate antigen is unknown.

Amplification of TCR beta CDR3 regions was performed using RNA transcripts as template. TCR CDR3 underwent first-round RT-PCR with the HTBI primer set. In TCRdb, the multiplex PCR reads were re-called with MiXCR into one record per CDR3 protein. The sample has hundreds of thousands of distinct CDR3 sequences; about 45% are singletons. What was sequenced was peripheral blood or thyroid tissue (not recorded which). The sequence came from an adult man with Graves' disease, either hyperthyroidism or ophthalmopathy (not recorded which).

CDR3 bases: TGTGCCATCAGTCCCCAAGTCTACGAGCAGTACTTC. It encodes CAISPQVYEQYF. The genes are TRBV10-3 and TRBJ2-6; no clear D gene. Near its end, the DNA agrees better with TRBJ2-7, so the J call may be wrong. Germline lookup yields CDR1 ENHRY and CDR2 SYGVKD. The CDR3 spans 12 residues.